One sample yielded the 20 T cell receptor beta chains listed below, sequenced in a study of T cell changes during pregnancy in multiple sclerosis. The table came from immunoSEQ multiplex PCR; TCRdb's copy has only in-frame clones and leaves some out. Seen here are about 56,000 clones, about 90% observed once, and the top ten hold roughly 0.2%. The sequencing used CD4+ T cells from peripheral blood mononuclear cells, collected in the second trimester of pregnancy. These receptors were taken from a female donor with multiple sclerosis, enrolled in a pregnancy study.

The chain carries TRBV28 and TRBJ1-2, with D unresolved. This CDR3 region has 17 residues. V lost 3 bases, J lost 0 bases, and 17 bases lay in between. Germline loops: CDR1 MDHEN, CDR2 SYDVKM. The CDR3 DNA sequence: TGTGCCAGCAGTTTCTCTCCACAGATGCGCACTAACTATGGCTACACCTTC. Its protein product is CASSFSPQMRTNYGYTF.

The rearrangement links TRBV10-2 to TRBJ2-7; the match to TRBD1 covers 8 bases. There are 15 residues in the CDR3. Per the germline V gene, CDR1 is WSHSY and CDR2 is SAAADI. Germline trimming cut 3 bases from V and 9 bases from J; bases unmatched to any gene: 13. The CDR3 nucleotides read TGCGCCAGCAGTGACTCCACCGGACAGGGCAGGGGGCAGTACTTC. Translating it yields CASSDSTGQGRGQYF.

The V call is TRBV5-5, the J call TRBJ1-4; 9 nucleotides line up with TRBD1. Germline-derived CDR1 and CDR2 are SGHKS and YYEKEE (reference sequence). CDR3 size: 15 residues. The J segment lost 4 bases and the V segment lost 4 bases, leaving 5 bases of the junction unmatched. The CDR3, as DNA: TGTGCCAGCAGCCGCCTGGACAGGGGTAATGAAAAACTGTTTTTT. Protein product: CASSRLDRGNEKLFF.

This rearrangement joins TRBV4-2 to TRBJ2-7, with 7 bases that match TRBD2. V gave up 3 bases and J gave up 3 bases; unmatched junction bases: 8. This CDR3 spans 15 amino acids. Germline V gene data show CDR1 as LGHNA and CDR2 as YNFKEQ. The CDR3 coding sequence is TGTGCCAGCAGCCAGGGGGGGGTAGGCCACTACGAGCAGTACTTC. Amino acids: CASSQGGVGHYEQYF.

The chain combines TRBV7-3 with TRBJ2-1; 8 nucleotides match TRBD2. J was trimmed by 9 bases and V by 5 bases; bases with no gene match: 15. The CDR3 consists of 16 residues. Germline V gives CDR1 SGHTA, CDR2 FQGTGA. The CDR3 DNA is TGTGCCAGCAGCCCCAGAGGTGGGACTAGAAATAGTGAGCAGTTCTTC. It specifies CASSPRGGTRNSEQFF. The full variable domain, rest sourced from reference TRBV7-3 and TRBJ2-1, is GAGVSQTPSNKVTEKGKYVELRCDPISGHTALYWYRQSLGQGPEFLIYFQGTGAADDSGLPNDRFFAVRPEGSVSTLKIQRTERGDSAVYLCASSPRGGTRNSEQFFGPGTRLTVL.

V usage is TRBV11-2 and J usage is TRBJ2-7; D possibly corresponds to TRBD1 (6 bases). The CDR3 contains 15 residues. V was shortened by 6 bases and J by 4 bases, with 19 bases between the two germline ends. The germline gives CDR1 SGHAT, CDR2 FQNNGV. In DNA, the CDR3 is TGTGCCAGCAGTAGGACCAGGGGAGCAGGGTACGAGCAGTACTTC. Translating it yields CASSRTRGAGYEQYF.

The chain carries TRBV11-2 and TRBJ2-1; 11 nucleotides align to TRBD2. The V gene's germline CDR1 is SGHAT and CDR2 FQNNGV. Trimming took 5 bases from V and 15 from J; bases not matched to a gene: 12. The CDR3 length is 14 residues. The chain's CDR3 is CASSPGTSGAPPFF. In DNA form, the CDR3 reads TGTGCCAGCAGCCCAGGGACTAGCGGAGCCCCTCCGTTCTTC.

The CDR3 reads CASSIGTADSGNTIYF. Written as DNA, the CDR3 is TGTGCCAGTAGTATCGGCACAGCGGACTCTGGAAACACCATATATTTT. This chain joins TRBV19 and TRBJ1-3; D gene ambiguous. This CDR3 contains 16 residues. Germline loops: CDR1 LNHDA, CDR2 SQIVND (reference sequence). Between the trimmed V and J ends, which lost 3 bases and 0 bases, there was a span of 12 bases.

The chain carries TRBV30 and TRBJ1-2; D remains ambiguous. From germline, CDR1 is GTSNPN and CDR2 SVGIG (reference sequence). This CDR3 comprises 12 residues. Deletions cut 2 bases from V and 7 bases from J, with 11 bases between. Written as DNA, the CDR3 is TGTGCCTGGAGTTGGAGTGATAGTGGCTACACCTTC. Translating it yields CAWSWSDSGYTF. The entire variable domain, with the rest obtained from reference TRBV30 and TRBJ1-2, is as follows: SQTIHQWPATLVQPVGSPLSLECTVEGTSNPNLYWYRQAAGRGLQLLFYSVGIGQISSEVPQNLSASRPQDRQFILSSKKLLLSDSGFYLCAWSWSDSGYTFGSGTRLTVV.

This chain uses TRBV25-1 with TRBJ1-1; D gene uncertain. The CDR3 length is 13 residues. Germline V CDR1 and CDR2: MGHDK, SYGVNS. Between the trimmed V and J ends, which lost 6 bases and 6 bases, there was a span of 14 bases. As DNA, the CDR3 is TGTGCCAGCAGCGCCATCGGGTCGGCTGAAGCTTTCTTT. Translating gives CASSAIGSAEAFF.

The rearrangement joins TRBV25-1 to TRBJ2-1; D remains ambiguous. There are 14 residues in the CDR3. Trimming left V 4 bases short and J 6 bases short, with 13 bases between. CDR1 and CDR2 from the germline V gene are MGHDK and SYGVNS. This CDR3 reads CASSGFTASNEQFF. The CDR3 DNA follows: TGTGCCAGCAGTGGGTTTACAGCATCCAATGAGCAGTTCTTC.

CDR3 residues: CASSLEGLGRPLFGQFF. In nucleotides, the CDR3 is TGTGCCAGCAGCTTGGAGGGGCTTGGGCGGCCCCTTTTTGGGCAGTTCTTC. This chain links TRBV5-8 with TRBJ2-1; maybe TRBD1 (5 bases). Trimming left V 0 bases short and J 12 bases short, with 25 bases between. The CDR3 is 17 amino acids. Germline CDR1 is SGHTS and CDR2 is YDEGEE.

The chain uses TRBV5-6 and TRBJ2-7, with a weak D call TRBD2 (6 bases). The CDR3 runs 16 residues. Germline V gives CDR1 SGHDT, CDR2 YYEEEE. Deletions cut 3 bases from V and 4 bases from J, with 20 bases between. The CDR3 region is CASSSGVLRRDYEQYF. The CDR3 nucleotides read TGTGCCAGCAGCTCCGGGGTACTAAGGAGGGATTACGAGCAGTACTTC. Supplemented by reference TRBV5-6 and TRBJ2-7, the full variable domain reads DAGVTQSPTHLIKTRGQQVTLRCSPKSGHDTVSWYQQALGQGPQFIFQYYEEEERQRGNFPDRFSGHQFPNYSSELNVNALLLGDSALYLCASSSGVLRRDYEQYFGPGTRLTVT.

In this sample, this clone turned up once. The chain joins TRBV6-1 to TRBJ2-7; 8 bases are shared with TRBD1. The germline V gene encodes CDR1 MNHNS and CDR2 SASEGT. The CDR3 runs to 13 residues. V dropped 5 bases and J dropped 2; count of bases not matched to a gene: 2. CDR3 in DNA: TGTGCCAGCAGTCGACAGGGGACCTACGAGCAGTACTTC. Encoded protein: CASSRQGTYEQYF.

This chain uses TRBV7-9 with TRBJ1-1; TRBD1 aligns across 7 bases. The CDR3 length is 12 residues. The germline V gene has CDR1 SEHNR and CDR2 FQNEAQ (reference sequence). J was trimmed by 6 bases and V by 5 bases; bases with no gene match: 3. The CDR3 DNA reads as TGTGCCAGCAGCCTCGACAGGGCTGAAGCTTTCTTT. It encodes CASSLDRAEAFF.

Only a few counts were recorded for this clone. The J gene is TRBJ1-5, the V gene TRBV27; 7 bases match TRBD1. Germline V gives CDR1 MNHEY, CDR2 SMNVEV (reference sequence). This CDR3 is built from 13 residues. V lost 8 bases, J lost 5 bases, and 6 bases stayed unmatched. CDR3 DNA sequence: TGTGCCAGCCGGGACAGACTATATCAGCCCCAGCATTTT. It codes for CASRDRLYQPQHF.

DNA for the CDR3: TGTGCCAGCAGCGCCGAAAGGACAGGGGTAGGCAATCAGCCCCAGCATTTT. It specifies CASSAERTGVGNQPQHF. The chain employs TRBV7-9 and TRBJ1-5; 9 bases are a match to TRBD1. Germline V gives CDR1 SEHNR, CDR2 FQNEAQ (reference sequence). Trimming removed 5 bases from V and 2 bases from J; junction bases left unmatched: 10. CDR3 length: 17 amino acids. Supplemented by reference TRBV7-9 and TRBJ1-5, the full variable domain reads DTGVSQNPRHKITKRGQNVTFRCDPISEHNRLYWYRQTLGQGPEFLTYFQNEAQLEKSRLLSDRFSAERPKGSFSTLEIQRTEQGDSAMYLCASSAERTGVGNQPQHFGDGTRLSIL.

This CDR3 reads CASSLLAGGRVSTGELFF. The CDR3 DNA sequence: TGTGCCAGCAGCTTACTAGCGGGAGGGCGAGTTAGCACCGGGGAGCTGTTTTTT. The rearrangement joins TRBV7-3 to TRBJ2-2; 12 bases line up with TRBD2. This CDR3 has 18 amino acids. The germline CDR1 and CDR2 sequences are SGHTA and FQGTGA. J lost 4 bases, V lost 2 bases, and 8 bases had no gene match.

The genes are TRBV7-9 and TRBJ1-2; D is ambiguous. The V gene's germline CDR1 is SEHNR and CDR2 FQNEAQ (reference sequence). CDR3 length equals 12 residues. Trimming pared 3 bases from V and 3 bases from J, leaving 5 bases between. The CDR3 DNA reads as TGTGCCAGCAGCTTCTCAGACTATGGCTACACCTTC. Encoded protein: CASSFSDYGYTF.

This chain connects TRBV30 to TRBJ1-1, with D perhaps TRBD1 (6 bases). CDR1 is GTSNPN and CDR2 is SVGIG in the germline V gene (reference sequence). With 3 bases removed from V and 0 bases from J, the gap between germline ends came to 8 bases. This CDR3 comprises 13 residues. Here the CDR3 DNA reads TGTGCCTGGAGGGGGGACATGAACACTGAAGCTTTCTTT. The encoded protein is CAWRGDMNTEAFF.